These 20 T cell receptor beta chains originate from one sample sequenced in a study of cytomegalovirus exposure and HLA in healthy donors. Researchers ran the PCR with 60 Vbeta and 13 Jbeta primers. Assay used: immunoSEQ multiplex PCR; TCRdb lists only in-frame clones, some missing. The sample comprises 60,000 to 75,000 clones, approximately 85% of which are singletons, and around a tenth rests with the top ten. Sequenced: PBMCs. These receptors were collected from a female donor in good health and CMV-seronegative.

This clone was found once. The chain couples TRBV28 to TRBJ2-2, with TRBD2 matching 13 bases. The ends lost 8 bases at V and 4 bases at J; junction bases unmatched: 7. The CDR3 loop spans 16 amino acids. Germline CDR1 reads MDHEN; CDR2 reads SYDVKM. The CDR3 spells CASVPGTSGATGELFF. CDR3 sequence (DNA): TGTGCCAGCGTACCTGGGACTAGCGGGGCCACCGGGGAGCTGTTTTTT.

V and J are TRBV5-1 and TRBJ2-1; 9 bases match TRBD2. The CDR3 covers 15 residues. The V gene end was trimmed by 2 bases and the J gene end by 7 bases; junction bases not matched to a gene: 7. The V gene's germline CDR1 is SGHRS and CDR2 YFSETQ. The chain's CDR3 is CASSFGTSKYNEQFF. The CDR3 region has the DNA TGCGCCAGCAGCTTCGGGACTAGCAAGTATAATGAGCAGTTCTTC.

This chain connects TRBV4-2 to TRBJ2-7; D is possibly TRBD2 (6 bases). The CDR3 runs to 16 residues. The germline V gene has CDR1 LGHNA and CDR2 YNFKEQ. V was trimmed by 0 bases and J by 0 bases, leaving 12 bases between them. In DNA, the CDR3 is TGTGCCAGCAGCCAAGACGGCGGGGATAGCTCCTACGAGCAGTACTTC. Protein sequence: CASSQDGGDSSYEQYF.

The J gene is TRBJ1-4, the V gene TRBV5-1, with D uncertain. V was trimmed by 3 bases and J by 0 bases, leaving 9 bases between them. The CDR3 totals 15 residues. Germline loops: CDR1 SGHRS, CDR2 YFSETQ. In DNA form, the CDR3 reads TGCGCCAGCAGCTCGAACAGTGCAACTAATGAAAAACTGTTTTTT. This encodes CASSSNSATNEKLFF.

This clone appeared once. V usage is TRBV2 and J usage is TRBJ1-1; D not certain. This CDR3 is 13 amino acids long. Germline CDR1 reads SNHLY; CDR2 reads FYNNEI. Trimming took off 5 bases at V and 2 bases at J, with 9 bases between the two ends. As DNA, the CDR3 is TGTGCCAGCAGTATAGCAGAAAACACTGAAGCTTTCTTT. Translating it yields CASSIAENTEAFF.

The CDR3 is CSVYIPGQVTGELFF. The CDR3 DNA reads as TGCAGCGTATATATACCGGGACAGGTCACCGGGGAGCTGTTTTTT. The chain links TRBV29-1 to TRBJ2-2; 8 bases map to TRBD1. The CDR3 has 15 residues. Germline CDR1 and CDR2: SQVTM and ANQGSEA. Losses at the gene ends were 6 bases for V and 4 bases for J; bases not matched to a gene: 10.

The rearrangement links TRBV19 to TRBJ2-7; 11 positions agree with TRBD1. Per germline, CDR1 LNHDA and CDR2 SQIVND (reference sequence). This CDR3 has 15 residues. The trim removed 6 bases at V and 0 bases at J, leaving 4 bases unmatched. DNA for the CDR3: TGTGCCAGTAGCACCGGGACAGGGGGCTCCTACGAGCAGTACTTC. Its translation: CASSTGTGGSYEQYF.

This sequence joins TRBV5-1 and TRBJ1-1, with 7 bases lining up with TRBD1. J lost 1 base, V lost 0 bases, and 3 bases had no gene match. Germline CDR1 reads SGHRS; CDR2 reads YFSETQ. CDR3 length equals 15 residues. CDR3 sequence reads: CASSLGSGGNTEAFF. CDR3 in DNA: TGCGCCAGCAGCTTGGGCTCAGGGGGGAACACTGAAGCTTTCTTT.

The genes are TRBV6-4 and TRBJ2-5, with 7 bases lining up with TRBD2. The ends lost 4 bases at V and 2 bases at J; junction bases unmatched: 7. The CDR3 extends over 15 amino acids. CDR1 is MRHNA and CDR2 is SNTAGT in the germline V gene. The DNA of the CDR3 is TGTGCCAGCAGTGCCCCTAGCGGCCTACAAGAGACCCAGTACTTC. As protein: CASSAPSGLQETQYF.

The V call is TRBV10-3, the J call TRBJ2-2; D is possibly TRBD1 (5 bases). The CDR3 contains 13 residues. Between the trimmed V and J ends, which lost 6 bases and 2 bases, there was a span of 7 bases. Germline V gives CDR1 ENHRY, CDR2 SYGVKD. The CDR3 nucleotides read TGTGCCATCAGACAGGAAAACACCGGGGAGCTGTTTTTT. This sequence encodes CAIRQENTGELFF.

Remarks on this clone: This sample also contains other DNA sequences that code for the same CDR3. The chain recombines TRBV6-1 with TRBJ2-7; TRBD2 agrees at 8 bases. Per germline, CDR1 MNHNS and CDR2 SASEGT. This CDR3 comprises 15 residues. J gave up 0 bases and V 6 bases, and 7 bases lay outside the gene matches. The CDR3 sequence is CASRALAVYSYEQYF. The CDR3 DNA sequence: TGTGCCAGCAGGGCACTAGCGGTATACTCCTACGAGCAGTACTTC.

This clone was seen more than once but under ten times. The chain combines TRBV4-1 with TRBJ2-7; 11 nucleotides agree with TRBD2. After removal of 0 bases from V and 2 bases from J, the junction contained 0 bases not matched to a gene. CDR1 and CDR2 from the germline V gene are MGHRA and YSYEKL. The CDR3 length is 15 residues. This CDR3 is CASSQEGLAAYEQYF. The CDR3 nucleotides are TGCGCCAGCAGCCAAGAGGGACTAGCGGCCTACGAGCAGTACTTC.

The V gene is TRBV4-3, the J gene TRBJ1-4; D is unclear. Trimming left V 4 bases short and J 6 bases short, with 15 bases between. Germline CDR1 and CDR2: LGHNA and YSLEER. The CDR3 loop spans 15 amino acids. CDR3 sequence: CASSPSGVGDEKLFF. The CDR3 nucleotides read TGCGCCAGCAGCCCTAGTGGGGTCGGGGATGAAAAACTGTTTTTT.

The chain couples TRBV5-5 to TRBJ1-3; D is possibly TRBD1 (6 bases). Germline loops: CDR1 SGHKS, CDR2 YYEKEE (reference sequence). V dropped 4 bases and J dropped 2 bases, with 13 bases sitting between them. This CDR3 is 15 amino acids long. CDR3 in amino acids: CASSLLGGPGNTIYF. CDR3 coding DNA: TGTGCCAGCAGCCTGTTGGGGGGGCCTGGAAACACCATATATTTT.

The rearrangement joins TRBV11-2 to TRBJ2-3; D possibly corresponds to TRBD2 (6 bases). This CDR3 has 14 amino acids. Germline V gene lookup returns CDR1 SGHAT and CDR2 FQNNGV. V gave up 6 bases and J gave up 1 base, with 11 bases separating them. The CDR3 coding sequence is TGTGCCAGCAGAGGAAGCGGGCGCACAGATACGCAGTATTTT. Amino acid sequence: CASRGSGRTDTQYF.

This chain uses TRBV11-3 with TRBJ2-1; D not certain. The V end lost 1 base, the J end lost 7 bases, and 14 bases lay between the germline ends. This CDR3 has 15 residues. Germline V gene sequence: CDR1 SGHNT, CDR2 YENEEA. The DNA of the CDR3 is TGTGCCAGCAGCTTAGGCTCTACGTCCCTTAATGAGCAGTTCTTC. It specifies CASSLGSTSLNEQFF.

V is TRBV7-9 and J is TRBJ1-3, with 7 bases identical to TRBD1. CDR1 and CDR2 from the germline V gene are SEHNR and FQNEAQ (reference sequence). V shed 5 bases, J shed 0 bases, and the junction held 7 bases outside the gene matches. The CDR3 is 16 residues long. CDR3 nucleotide sequence: TGTGCCAGCAGCGATATGGGACAGATCTCTGGAAACACCATATATTTT. It encodes CASSDMGQISGNTIYF.

The chain's CDR3 is CASSVAGGGSPLHF. The CDR3, as DNA: TGTGCCAGCAGCGTAGCCGGGGGTGGTTCACCCCTCCACTTT. The chain carries TRBV9 and TRBJ1-6; a possible D gene is TRBD1 (5 bases). This CDR3 is built from 14 residues. The germline V gene has CDR1 SGDLS and CDR2 YYNGEE. V shed 0 bases and J shed 9 bases, with 10 bases lying between them.

This chain links TRBV5-5 with TRBJ1-2; no definite D call. Germline-derived CDR1 and CDR2 are SGHKS and YYEKEE (reference sequence). This CDR3 contains 12 residues. V was shortened by 3 bases and J by 14 bases, with 17 bases between the two germline ends. In nucleotides, the CDR3 is TGTGCCAGCAGCTGGCTTGGCAGTGCGGGTACCTTC. As protein: CASSWLGSAGTF.

This clone was observed a handful of times. J is TRBJ2-7 and V is TRBV9; D is perhaps TRBD2 (5 bases). V was clipped by 0 bases and J by 3 bases, with 10 bases between them. The CDR3 totals 14 residues. Per the germline V gene, CDR1 is SGDLS and CDR2 is YYNGEE. CDR3 in DNA: TGTGCCAGCAGCGTAGGGTACAGCGGCTACGAGCAGTACTTC. Residues: CASSVGYSGYEQYF.